Listed here are 8 T cell receptor beta chains from one sample, sequenced in a study of cytomegalovirus exposure and HLA in healthy donors. Vbeta (60) and Jbeta (13) primers were used in the PCR. TCRdb's copy holds only in-frame clones and misses some; the assay was immunoSEQ multiplex PCR. The table lists about 110,000 clones, about 80% of them singletons. The specimen was PBMCs. These receptors were obtained from a female donor in good health and CMV-seropositive.

The V and J genes are TRBV27 and TRBJ2-2; possibly TRBD1 for D (5 bases). Trimming left V 3 bases short and J 6 bases short, with 11 bases between. The CDR3 extends over 14 amino acids. Per the germline V gene, CDR1 is MNHEY and CDR2 is SMNVEV (reference sequence). CDR3 sequence: CASSLTRVSGELFF. The DNA for the CDR3 is TGTGCCAGCAGTTTGACCAGGGTTTCCGGGGAGCTGTTTTTT.

The chain has TRBV7-9 and TRBJ2-1; D may be TRBD1 (5 bases). Germline values: CDR1 SEHNR, CDR2 FQNEAQ (reference sequence). V was pared by 8 bases and J by 8 bases, with 16 bases between. The CDR3 length is 13 residues. In DNA, the CDR3 is TGTGCCAGCTCCGTCATGGGGCCCCATGAGCAGTTCTTC. Translated, it gives CASSVMGPHEQFF.

V and J are TRBV5-5 and TRBJ1-1; D not certain. The V end was cut by 1 base, the J end by 4 bases, with 11 bases between. This CDR3 contains 14 residues. In germline, CDR1 is SGHKS, CDR2 YYEKEE (reference sequence). The CDR3 reads CASSLRVGSTEAFF. CDR3 in DNA: TGTGCCAGCAGCTTGAGGGTCGGGAGCACTGAAGCTTTCTTT. The variable domain in full, completed from reference TRBV5-5 and TRBJ1-1, reads DAGVTQSPTHLIKTRGQQVTLRCSPISGHKSVSWYQQVLGQGPQFIFQYYEKEERGRGNFPDRFSARQFPNYSSELNVNALLLGDSALYLCASSLRVGSTEAFFGQGTRLTVV.

V is TRBV19 and J is TRBJ1-5, with TRBD1 as a possible D gene (6 bases). This CDR3 spans 14 amino acids. Germline loops: CDR1 LNHDA, CDR2 SQIVND (reference sequence). V shed 4 bases and J shed 3 bases, with 10 bases lying between them. CDR3 sequence: CASSTDRTNQPQHF. CDR3 coding DNA: TGTGCCAGTAGTACGGACAGAACCAATCAGCCCCAGCATTTT.

This clone turned up a few times. The V call is TRBV9, the J call TRBJ2-7, with TRBD2 as a possible D gene (6 bases). Germline V gene data show CDR1 as SGDLS and CDR2 as YYNGEE. The CDR3 contains 16 residues. V lost 4 bases, J lost 5 bases, and 22 bases lay in between. The CDR3 DNA reads as TGTGCCAGCAGCCCTTGGACTGACATTAGCGGAAACGAGCAGTACTTC. Its translation is CASSPWTDISGNEQYF.

The chain couples TRBV7-2 to TRBJ1-2; 7 bases match TRBD1. The length of the CDR3 is 15 residues. The V gene's germline CDR1 is SGHTA and CDR2 FQGNSA. Germline trimming cut 5 bases from V and 1 base from J; bases unmatched to any gene: 7. The CDR3 sequence is CASSPDRAYNYGYTF. The CDR3 DNA reads TGTGCCAGCAGCCCAGACAGGGCCTATAACTATGGCTACACCTTC.

The J gene is TRBJ1-5, the V gene TRBV28; TRBD1 might be the D (5 bases). Germline V CDR1 and CDR2: MDHEN, SYDVKM. Trimming took off 1 base at V and 4 bases at J, with 11 bases between the two ends. The CDR3 contains 15 residues. The CDR3 DNA follows: TGTGCCAGCAGTTTATCCAGGGTGAGAAATCAGCCCCAGCATTTT. Translated: CASSLSRVRNQPQHF.

V usage is TRBV19 and J usage is TRBJ2-5, with TRBD2 identical over 10 bases. There are 14 residues in the CDR3. The J segment lost 2 bases and the V segment lost 6 bases, leaving 3 bases of the junction unmatched. CDR1 and CDR2 (germline): LNHDA, SQIVND (reference sequence). The CDR3 DNA reads TGTGCCAGTAGGTCTAGCGGGGGACAAGAGACCCAGTACTTC. Its translation is CASRSSGGQETQYF.